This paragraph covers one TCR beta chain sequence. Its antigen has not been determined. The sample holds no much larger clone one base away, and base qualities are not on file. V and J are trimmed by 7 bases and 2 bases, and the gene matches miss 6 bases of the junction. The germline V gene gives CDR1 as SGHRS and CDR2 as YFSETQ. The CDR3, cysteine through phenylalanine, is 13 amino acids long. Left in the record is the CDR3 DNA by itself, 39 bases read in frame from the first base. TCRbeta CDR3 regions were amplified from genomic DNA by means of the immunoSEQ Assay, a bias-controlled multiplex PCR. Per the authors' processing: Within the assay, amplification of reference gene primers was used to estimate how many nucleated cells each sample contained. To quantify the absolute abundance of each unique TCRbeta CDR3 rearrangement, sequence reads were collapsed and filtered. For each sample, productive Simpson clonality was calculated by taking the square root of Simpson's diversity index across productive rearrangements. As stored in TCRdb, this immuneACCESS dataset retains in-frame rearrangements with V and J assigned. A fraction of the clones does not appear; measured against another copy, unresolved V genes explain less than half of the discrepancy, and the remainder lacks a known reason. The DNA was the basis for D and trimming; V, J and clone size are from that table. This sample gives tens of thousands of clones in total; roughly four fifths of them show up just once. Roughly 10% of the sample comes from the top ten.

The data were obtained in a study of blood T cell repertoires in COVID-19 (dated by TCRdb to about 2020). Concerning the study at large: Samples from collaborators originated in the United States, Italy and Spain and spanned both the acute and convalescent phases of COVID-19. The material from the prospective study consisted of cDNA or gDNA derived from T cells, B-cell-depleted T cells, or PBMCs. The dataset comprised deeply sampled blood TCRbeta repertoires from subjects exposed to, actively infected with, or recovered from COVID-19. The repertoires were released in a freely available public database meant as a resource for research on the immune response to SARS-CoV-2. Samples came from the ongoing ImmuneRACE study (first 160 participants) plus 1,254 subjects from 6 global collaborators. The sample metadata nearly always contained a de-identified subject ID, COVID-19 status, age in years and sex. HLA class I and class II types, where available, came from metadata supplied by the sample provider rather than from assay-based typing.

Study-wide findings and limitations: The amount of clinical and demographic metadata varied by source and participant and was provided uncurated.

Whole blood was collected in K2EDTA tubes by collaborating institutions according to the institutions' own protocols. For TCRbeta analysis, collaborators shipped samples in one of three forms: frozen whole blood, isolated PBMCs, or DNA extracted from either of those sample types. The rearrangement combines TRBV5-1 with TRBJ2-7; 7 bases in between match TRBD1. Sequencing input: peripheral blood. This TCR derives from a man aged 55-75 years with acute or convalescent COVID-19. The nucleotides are TGCGCCAGCTCTGGGCAGGGGGCCTACGAGCAGTACTTC. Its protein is CASSGQGAYEQYF.